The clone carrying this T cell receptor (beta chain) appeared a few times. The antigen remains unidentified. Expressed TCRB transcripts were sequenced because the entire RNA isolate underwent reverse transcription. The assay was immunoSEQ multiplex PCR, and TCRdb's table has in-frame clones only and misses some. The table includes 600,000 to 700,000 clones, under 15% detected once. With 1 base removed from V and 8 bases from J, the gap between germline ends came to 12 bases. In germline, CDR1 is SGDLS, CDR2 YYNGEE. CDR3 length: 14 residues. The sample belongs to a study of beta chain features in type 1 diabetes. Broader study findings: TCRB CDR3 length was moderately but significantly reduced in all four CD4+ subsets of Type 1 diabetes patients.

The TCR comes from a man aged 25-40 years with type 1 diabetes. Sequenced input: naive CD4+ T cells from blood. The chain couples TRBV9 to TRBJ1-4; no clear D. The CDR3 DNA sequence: TGTGCCAGCAGCGTAAACGGGGAGTGGGAAAAACTGTTTTTT. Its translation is CASSVNGEWEKLFF.